This T cell receptor (beta chain) was sequenced during a study of blood T cell repertoires in COVID-19. Overall study: The United States, Italy and Spain supplied acute and convalescent COVID-19 samples.

Germline CDR1 and CDR2: LGHNT and FRNRAP. The CDR3 length is 18 residues. J lost 0 bases, V lost 7 bases, and 12 bases had no gene match. This clone was found a few times. Assay: immunoSEQ multiplex PCR; the TCRdb copy retains only in-frame clones and omits some. The sample has tens of thousands of clones; roughly 68% are singletons. Sequenced material: peripheral blood. The clonotype was recovered from a man older than 75 with acute or convalescent COVID-19. V is TRBV12-5 and J is TRBJ2-5, with TRBD2 identical over 12 bases. CDR3 bases: TGTGCTAGTGCCAAAGCCGGGACTAGCGGGTCGTACCAAGAGACCCAGTACTTC. It is translated as CASAKAGTSGSYQETQYF.